The clone carrying this T cell receptor beta chain appeared a single time. The antigen remains undetermined. This specimen belongs to a study of brain T cells in children with intractable seizures. Study results and caveats: Pre-surgery blood may have been undersampled, hiding some clones. Only CDR3 sequence similarity suggested viral specificity, without known HCMV serostatus.

The time point denotes: blood from clinic visit 5 months post-surgery; TSC patient then seizure free. Only cases whose brain tissue showed the highest T cell transcript signatures were sequenced. TCRdb's table, derived via immunoSEQ multiplex PCR, lists solely in-frame clones and lacks some. The sample holds approximately 330,000 clones, 85% to 95% seen once. The material was peripheral blood, obtained about 5 months after surgery. The receptor was derived from a boy under two years old with tuberous sclerosis and intractable seizures.

As DNA, the CDR3 is TGTGCCACCCTCGGGGGGAACTACAATGAGCAGTTCTTC. Amino acid sequence: CATLGGNYNEQFF. The chain is built from TRBV15 and TRBJ2-1; 7 bases fit TRBD2. J was trimmed by 3 bases and V by 8 bases; bases with no gene match: 4. Germline lookup yields CDR1 LNHNV and CDR2 YYDKDF (reference sequence). This CDR3 region has 13 residues.